The clone carrying this T cell receptor (beta chain) was observed a single time. V shed 6 bases and J shed 0 bases, with 14 bases lying between them. In germline, CDR1 is LGHNT, CDR2 FRNRAP. CDR3 length: 15 amino acids. The sample originates from a study of shared T cell receptors in the human thymus. The table came from immunoSEQ multiplex PCR; TCRdb's copy has only in-frame clones and leaves some out. The data show under 850,000 clones, approximately 88% seen once. The same data also went into a second study, on human thymus T cells. As that report states: The donor group consisted of healthy Finnish infants who were having corrective surgery for congenital heart defects. Corrective heart surgery yielded resections, and these provided the thymus tissue. Within thymic and blood repertoires, V and J gene usage appeared to be biased.

Source material: thymocytes. The sequence was collected from a boy in the first two years of life with a congenital heart defect. The chain links TRBV12-5 to TRBJ1-2; possibly TRBD1 for D (5 bases). In DNA, the CDR3 is TGTGCTAGTGGACCAGGACACCGAACTAACTATGGCTACACCTTC. Translation: CASGPGHRTNYGYTF.